The clone carrying this TCR beta chain turned up a few times. Its antigen is not identified. The data were produced by immunoSEQ multiplex PCR, yet TCRdb's version contains in-frame clones alone and is incomplete. Of roughly 79,000 clones listed, roughly 80% are singletons. CDR3 length: 15 amino acids. CDR1 and CDR2 from the germline V gene are SGHKS and YYEKEE (reference sequence). The V gene lost 0 bases and the J gene lost 7 bases, with 13 bases spanning the gap. These data originate in a study of PD-1 blockade in mismatch repair-deficient tumors. Whole-study context: Patients had eleven to twelve mismatch repair-deficient cancer types, all previously treated and progressing. Overall study results and limits: After pembrolizumab, tumor-resident clones rose rapidly, then generally contracted before radiologic responses.

TCR sequencing covered a few patients who responded to pembrolizumab. This receptor was identified in an adult with mismatch repair-deficient cancer. The J gene is TRBJ2-2, the V gene TRBV5-5, with D unresolved. The material sequenced was peripheral blood, taken 44 weeks after starting pembrolizumab. The CDR3 region is CASSLAPTGSGELFF. The CDR3 DNA reads TGTGCCAGCAGCTTGGCACCCACGGGTAGCGGGGAGCTGTTTTTT.